These 23 T cell receptor beta chains were sequenced from one sample in a study of control samples from healthy donors and cancer patients. This table comes from immunoSEQ multiplex PCR, and its TCRdb copy is limited to in-frame clones, with some not included. The sample yields 150,000 or so clones, over 90% seen once. What was sequenced was blood. All receptors derive from a man aged 45 to 65 in good health.

This chain joins TRBV19 and TRBJ1-1, with a weak D call TRBD1 (5 bases). V lost 0 bases and J lost 4, with 9 bases in between. In germline, CDR1 is LNHDA, CDR2 SQIVND (reference sequence). This CDR3 region has 14 residues. The CDR3 here is CASSIDLGPTEAFF. CDR3 nucleotide sequence: TGTGCCAGTAGTATAGATCTGGGGCCCACTGAAGCTTTCTTT.

This sequence joins TRBV3-1 (or the pseudogene TRBV3-2) and TRBJ1-1, with 7 bases fitting TRBD1. The CDR3 runs to 14 residues. CDR1 is LGHDT and CDR2 is YNNKEL in the germline V gene (reference sequence). With 7 bases clipped from V and 1 base from J, the junction kept 6 bases outside the gene matches. The CDR3 bases are TGTGCCAGCACCCCCGGGACAGCGAACACTGAAGCTTTCTTT. Its translation is CASTPGTANTEAFF.

Only a few counts were recorded for this clone. The genes are TRBV7-8 and TRBJ2-2, with D maybe TRBD2 (6 bases). CDR1 is SGHVS and CDR2 is FQNEAQ in the germline V gene. The CDR3 runs to 16 residues. Trimming pared 1 base from V and 0 bases from J, leaving 9 bases between. This CDR3 is CASSLVGGANTGELFF. The CDR3 nucleotides are TGTGCCAGCAGCTTAGTAGGCGGGGCGAACACCGGGGAGCTGTTTTTT.

The chain is built from TRBV19 and TRBJ1-5, with D possibly matching TRBD1 (6 bases). The CDR3 has 15 amino acids. The germline V and J ends were trimmed by 3 bases and 2 bases, with 11 bases remaining between them. Germline assignment: CDR1 LNHDA and CDR2 SQIVND (reference sequence). This CDR3 is CASSIPGQGNQPQHF. The CDR3 DNA is TGTGCCAGTAGTATCCCGGGACAAGGCAATCAGCCCCAGCATTTT.

The V call is TRBV30, the J call TRBJ1-2, with D perhaps TRBD1 (5 bases). The CDR3 is 13 amino acids. V lost 3 bases and J lost 8, with 16 bases in between. CDR1 and CDR2 from the germline V gene are GTSNPN and SVGIG (reference sequence). This chain's CDR3 is CAWRETGTWGYTF. The CDR3 nucleotides are TGTGCCTGGAGGGAAACCGGGACGTGGGGCTACACCTTC.

V gene TRBV4-1 combines with J gene TRBJ1-2; 8 bases are shared with TRBD1. The ends lost 3 bases at V and 4 bases at J; junction bases unmatched: 10. Per the germline V gene, CDR1 is MGHRA and CDR2 is YSYEKL. The CDR3 spans 16 residues. The CDR3 spells CASSHLTGDRGYGYTF. CDR3 DNA: TGCGCCAGCAGCCATTTGACAGGGGATAGGGGCTATGGCTACACCTTC.

The rearrangement links TRBV9 to TRBJ2-7, with 8 bases matching TRBD2. There are 15 residues in the CDR3. V gave up 4 bases and J gave up 7 bases; unmatched junction bases: 13. Germline V gene data show CDR1 as SGDLS and CDR2 as YYNGEE. CDR3 in DNA: TGTGCCAGCAGCCCCCTCGGGACTAGGCCGTGGGAGCAGTACTTC. Translation: CASSPLGTRPWEQYF.

This clone was seen just once. This rearrangement joins TRBV6-5 to TRBJ2-1; the D gene is possibly TRBD2 (7 bases). Germline V lookup: CDR1 MNHEY, CDR2 SVGAGI. CDR3 size: 13 residues. For the CDR3, the DNA is TGTGGGGGGGCAGGGGAGGGTTACAATGAGCAGTTCTTC. Its translation is CGGAGEGYNEQFF.

The V call is TRBV9, the J call TRBJ2-3; 8 nucleotides line up with TRBD2. Germline assignment: CDR1 SGDLS and CDR2 YYNGEE. The CDR3 runs to 16 residues. V shed 0 bases, J shed 1 base, and the junction held 4 bases outside the gene matches. The CDR3 DNA follows: TGTGCCAGCAGCGTAGTCCTAGCGGGTGGCACAGATACGCAGTATTTT. Translation: CASSVVLAGGTDTQYF.

V and J are TRBV28 and TRBJ2-7; 7 bases agree with TRBD2. J was trimmed by 3 bases and V by 6 bases; bases with no gene match: 11. Looked up from germline, CDR1 is MDHEN and CDR2 is SYDVKM. The CDR3 extends over 15 amino acids. The CDR3 protein is CASRPIQGLHYEQYF. CDR3 sequence (DNA): TGTGCCAGCAGGCCGATCCAGGGACTACACTACGAGCAGTACTTC.

V usage is TRBV5-1 and J usage is TRBJ1-2; 9 bases agree with TRBD1. The junction had 4 bases not matched to a gene; V was cut back by 4 bases and J by 3 bases. From germline, CDR1 is SGHRS and CDR2 YFSETQ. The CDR3 covers 14 residues. CDR3 DNA sequence: TGCGCCAGCAGCCGTACAGGGGGCGACTATGGCTACACCTTC. Encoded protein: CASSRTGGDYGYTF.

The rearrangement uses TRBV19 and TRBJ2-2; D ambiguous. V was trimmed by 1 base and J by 1 base, leaving 10 bases between them. Germline CDR1 LNHDA, CDR2 SQIVND (reference sequence). The CDR3 consists of 16 residues. The CDR3, as DNA: TGTGCCAGTAGTATAGCGGGCAACCTGAACACCGGGGAGCTGTTTTTT. This encodes CASSIAGNLNTGELFF.

CDR3 sequence (DNA): TGCGCCAGCAGCTTTAGGGGGCCGGATGGGGAGCAGTACTTC. Translating it yields CASSFRGPDGEQYF. This sequence joins TRBV5-1 and TRBJ2-7; 7 bases are shared with TRBD1. Germline lookup yields CDR1 SGHRS and CDR2 YFSETQ. V was clipped by 2 bases and J by 7 bases; unmatched bases: 9. This CDR3 region has 14 residues.

The CDR3 is CAWSSSPGLANYEQYF. The CDR3 DNA reads as TGTGCCTGGAGTTCTTCGCCGGGACTAGCGAATTACGAGCAGTACTTC. The chain combines TRBV30 with TRBJ2-7; 10 bases line up with TRBD2. Trimming cost V 2 bases and J 4 bases; bases outside gene matches: 11. This CDR3 has 16 amino acids. Germline V gene data show CDR1 as GTSNPN and CDR2 as SVGIG (reference sequence).

The chain carries TRBV19 and TRBJ1-1; the match to TRBD1 covers 7 bases. Trimming at V came to 1 base and at J to 1 base, leaving 3 bases not matched to a gene. This CDR3 region has 15 residues. The V gene's germline CDR1 is LNHDA and CDR2 SQIVND (reference sequence). The CDR3, as DNA: TGTGCCAGTAGTATAGGTCCAGGGGGGAACACTGAAGCTTTCTTT. This translates into CASSIGPGGNTEAFF.

In nucleotides, the CDR3 is TGTGCCAGCAGTTTATATTGGCGGGACTCCTACGAGCAGTACTTC. This codes for CASSLYWRDSYEQYF. The chain has TRBV28 and TRBJ2-7, with D possibly being TRBD2 (6 bases). V was trimmed by 1 base and J by 0 bases, leaving 10 bases between them. CDR1 and CDR2 (germline): MDHEN, SYDVKM. This CDR3 has 15 amino acids. Looking up the rest from reference TRBV28 and TRBJ2-7 gives the full variable domain: DVKVTQSSRYLVKRTGEKVFLECVQDMDHENMFWYRQDPGLGLRLIYFSYDVKMKEKGDIPEGYSVSREKKERFSLILESASTNQTSMYLCASSLYWRDSYEQYFGPGTRLTVT.

The rearrangement links TRBV9 to TRBJ2-2; perhaps TRBD2 as D (5 bases). The V and J ends lost 7 bases and 2 bases respectively, with 12 bases between them. Germline assignment: CDR1 SGDLS and CDR2 YYNGEE. The CDR3 runs to 14 residues. The CDR3, as DNA: TGTGCCAGCGCGCTAAGCGGAAACACCGGGGAGCTGTTTTTT. Translating it yields CASALSGNTGELFF.

The chain is built from TRBV5-1 and TRBJ2-1; 14 bases match TRBD2. Trimming at V came to 4 bases and at J to 0 bases, leaving 6 bases not matched to a gene. CDR3 length: 18 amino acids. Per germline, CDR1 SGHRS and CDR2 YFSETQ. CDR3 DNA: TGCGCCAGCAGCAGGGGACTAGCGGGAGTATCCTCCTACAATGAGCAGTTCTTC. This gives the protein CASSRGLAGVSSYNEQFF.

The genes are TRBV19 and TRBJ1-3; D not certain. Germline CDR1 LNHDA, CDR2 SQIVND (reference sequence). This CDR3 comprises 15 residues. Trimming took 4 bases from V and 0 from J, leaving 10 bases between them. The CDR3 coding sequence is TGTGCCAGTAGTACGGGAGCGCTCTCTGGAAACACCATATATTTT. This sequence encodes CASSTGALSGNTIYF.

This chain uses TRBV24-1 with TRBJ2-7; 7 bases are a match to TRBD1. Germline lookup yields CDR1 KGHDR and CDR2 SFDVKD. Germline trimming cut 2 bases from V and 3 bases from J; bases unmatched to any gene: 3. The CDR3 length is 14 residues. The CDR3 protein is CATSDSGTDYEQYF. DNA for the CDR3: TGTGCCACCAGTGATTCCGGGACAGACTACGAGCAGTACTTC.

This rearrangement joins TRBV5-1 to TRBJ1-1, with 9 positions matching TRBD1. From germline, CDR1 is SGHRS and CDR2 YFSETQ. The CDR3 length is 15 residues. The ends lost 0 bases at V and 2 bases at J; junction bases unmatched: 2. In DNA, the CDR3 is TGCGCCAGCAGCTTGGAACAGGGGGCTAACACTGAAGCTTTCTTT. Translated, it gives CASSLEQGANTEAFF. The full variable domain, completed using reference TRBV5-1 and TRBJ1-1, is KAGVTQTPRYLIKTRGQQVTLSCSPISGHRSVSWYQQTPGQGLQFLFEYFSETQRNKGNFPGRFSGRQFSNSRSEMNVSTLELGDSALYLCASSLEQGANTEAFFGQGTRLTVV.

The rearrangement joins TRBV15 to TRBJ2-2; 9 nucleotides agree with TRBD2. Germline values: CDR1 LNHNV, CDR2 YYDKDF (reference sequence). The J segment lost 6 bases and the V segment lost 3 bases, leaving 5 bases of the junction unmatched. The CDR3 runs to 15 residues. The CDR3 nucleotides are TGTGCCACCAGCAGGGGGACTAGCCGTTCCGGGGAGCTGTTTTTT. Protein: CATSRGTSRSGELFF.

The genes are TRBV15 and TRBJ1-2; 7 bases agree with TRBD1. V dropped 3 bases and J dropped 5; count of bases not matched to a gene: 9. Germline-derived CDR1 and CDR2 are LNHNV and YYDKDF (reference sequence). This CDR3 contains 15 residues. Here the CDR3 reads CATSRTPGQPYGYTF. The CDR3 DNA sequence: TGTGCCACCAGCAGGACCCCGGGACAGCCTTATGGCTACACCTTC.